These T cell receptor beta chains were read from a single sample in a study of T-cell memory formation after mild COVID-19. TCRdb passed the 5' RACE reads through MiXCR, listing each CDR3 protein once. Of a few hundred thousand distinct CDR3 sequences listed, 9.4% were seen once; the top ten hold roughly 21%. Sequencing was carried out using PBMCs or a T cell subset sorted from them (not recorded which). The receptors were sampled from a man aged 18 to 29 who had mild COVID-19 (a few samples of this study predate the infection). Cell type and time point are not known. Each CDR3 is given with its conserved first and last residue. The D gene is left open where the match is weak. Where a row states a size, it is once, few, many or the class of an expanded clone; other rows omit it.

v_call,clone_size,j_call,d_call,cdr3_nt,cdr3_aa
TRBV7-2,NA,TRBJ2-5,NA,TGTGCCAGCAGCTTAGCAGGGTACCAAGAGACCCAGTACTTC,CASSLAGYQETQYF
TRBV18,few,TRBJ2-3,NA,TGTGCCAGCTCACCTAGGGAGGAGGATACGCAGTATTTT,CASSPREEDTQYF
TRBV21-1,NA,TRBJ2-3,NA,TGTGCCAGCCGGGCCAGGTTGACAGATACGCAGTATTTT,CASRARLTDTQYF
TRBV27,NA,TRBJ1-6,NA,TGTGCCAGCAGTTCTCCGGCCTATAATTCACCCCTCCACTTT,CASSSPAYNSPLHF
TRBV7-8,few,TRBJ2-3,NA,TGTGCCAGCAGCCCCCTGGGGGGTGATACGCAGTATTTT,CASSPLGGDTQYF
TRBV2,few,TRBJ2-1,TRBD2,TGTGCCAGCAGTGAGCTAGCGGGGTCTTCGGGTGAGCAGTTCTTC,CASSELAGSSGEQFF
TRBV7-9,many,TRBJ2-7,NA,TGTGCCAGCAGCTTTGAGGTCGGGCAGTACTTC,CASSFEVGQYF
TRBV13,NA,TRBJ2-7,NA,TGTGCCAGCACCCTGGGGTTGCGCGAGCAGTACTTC,CASTLGLREQYF
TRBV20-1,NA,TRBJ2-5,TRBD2,TGCAGTGCTAGAGATAGTGGACTAGGAGAGACCCAGTACTTC,CSARDSGLGETQYF
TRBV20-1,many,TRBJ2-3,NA,TGCAGTGCGACCCCGGGGGCCCACACAGATACGCAGTATTTT,CSATPGAHTDTQYF
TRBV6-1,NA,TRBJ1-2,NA,TGTGCCAGCAGTGAAGTACCAGGGGATGGCGGCTACACCTTC,CASSEVPGDGGYTF
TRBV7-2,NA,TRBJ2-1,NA,TGTGCCAGCAGCTCCACGACGGAGTACAATGAGCAGTTCTTC,CASSSTTEYNEQFF
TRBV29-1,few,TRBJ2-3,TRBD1,TGCAGCGTCCCACCTACCTTCTTCCGGGACAGGGGGCCAGATACGCAGTATTTT,CSVPPTFFRDRGPDTQYF
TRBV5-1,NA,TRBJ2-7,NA,TGCGCCAGCAGTTTAGGACAGTACTCCTACGAGCAGTACTTC,CASSLGQYSYEQYF
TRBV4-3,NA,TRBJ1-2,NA,TGCGCCAGCAGCTGGGACAAGATGGGGTATGGCTACACCTTC,CASSWDKMGYGYTF
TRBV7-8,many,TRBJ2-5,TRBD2,TGTGCCAGCAGCTTACAGCGGGGGGGCCGAGAGACCCAGTACTTC,CASSLQRGGRETQYF
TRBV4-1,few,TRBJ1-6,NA,TGCGCCAGCAGCCGGGGAACCGGGACGGAGCATTCACCCCTCCACTTT,CASSRGTGTEHSPLHF
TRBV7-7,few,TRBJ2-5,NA,TGTGCCAGCACCAGTATGCCCGGGGAGACCCAGTACTTC,CASTSMPGETQYF
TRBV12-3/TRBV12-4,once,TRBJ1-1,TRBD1,TGTGCCAGCAGTTTAGGGCAGGGGGGGCACACTGAAGCTTTCTTT,CASSLGQGGHTEAFF
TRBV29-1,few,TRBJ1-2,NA,TGCAGCGTTCCCATTGGGCGGCCGGGGGTTGGCTACACCTTC,CSVPIGRPGVGYTF
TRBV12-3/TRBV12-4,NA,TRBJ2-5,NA,TGTGCCAGCAGCCCGGGGGCGGTTGAGACCCAGTACTTC,CASSPGAVETQYF
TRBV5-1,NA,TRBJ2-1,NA,TGCGCCAGCAGCTTGACGGAAGCTCCCTACAATGAGCAGTTCTTC,CASSLTEAPYNEQFF
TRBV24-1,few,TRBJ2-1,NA,TGTGCCACCAGTGGAGGGCCGGGGGATGAGCAGTTCTTC,CATSGGPGDEQFF
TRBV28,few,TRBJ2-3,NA,TGTGCCAGCAGTTTGGCGGGGGCGCCCACAGATACGCAGTATTTT,CASSLAGAPTDTQYF
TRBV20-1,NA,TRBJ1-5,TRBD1,TGCAGTGCTCCCTACAGGGGTGGCAATCAGCCCCAGCATTTT,CSAPYRGGNQPQHF
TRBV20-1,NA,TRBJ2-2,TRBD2,TGCAGTGCTAGGGCGTCTTGGCGGGGGGACACCGGGGAGCTGTTTTTT,CSARASWRGDTGELFF
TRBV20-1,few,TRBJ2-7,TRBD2,TGCAGTGCTAGAGTGCGGGGGGGACCCTTGTACGAGCAGTACTTC,CSARVRGGPLYEQYF
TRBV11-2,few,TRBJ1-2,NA,TGTGCCAGCAGCTTAGATCTGGGGGACGGGGGCTACACCTTC,CASSLDLGDGGYTF
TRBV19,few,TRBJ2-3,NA,TGTGCCAGTAGGGACACAGATACGCAGTATTTT,CASRDTDTQYF
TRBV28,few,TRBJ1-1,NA,TGTGCCAGCAGTTTATTAACAGGAGCAGGGGACACTGAAGCTTTCTTT,CASSLLTGAGDTEAFF
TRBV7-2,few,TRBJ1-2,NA,TGTGCCAGCAGCTTAATTGGACAGCTTGTCTATGGCTACACCTTC,CASSLIGQLVYGYTF
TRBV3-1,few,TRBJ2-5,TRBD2,TGTGCCAGCAGCCAACGGACTAGCGGGGGTGGAGAGACCCAGTACTTC,CASSQRTSGGGETQYF
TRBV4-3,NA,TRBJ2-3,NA,TGCGCCAGCAGCCAAGACAGGCTCAGGGATACGCAGTATTTT,CASSQDRLRDTQYF
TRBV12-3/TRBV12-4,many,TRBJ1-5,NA,TGTGCCAGCAGTCCGACCAGGGGCAGGGTGGGCAATCAGCCCCAGCATTTT,CASSPTRGRVGNQPQHF
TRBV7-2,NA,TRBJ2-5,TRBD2,TGTGCCAGCAGCCGTAGCGGGCAGGACCAAGAGACCCAGTACTTC,CASSRSGQDQETQYF
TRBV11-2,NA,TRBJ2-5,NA,TGTGCCAGCAGCTCAGACAGGTCCGAGACCCAGTACTTC,CASSSDRSETQYF
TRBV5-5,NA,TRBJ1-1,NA,TGTGCCAGCAGCTTGGCCGGTTCCCGGGGTACTGAAGCTTTCTTT,CASSLAGSRGTEAFF
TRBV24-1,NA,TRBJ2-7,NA,TGTGCCACCAGTGAGAAATACAGGGTATCCCATGAGCAGTACTTC,CATSEKYRVSHEQYF
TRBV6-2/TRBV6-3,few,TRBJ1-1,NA,TGTGCCAGCAGGTCCGGGTCCGGGGAAGCTTTCTTT,CASRSGSGEAFF
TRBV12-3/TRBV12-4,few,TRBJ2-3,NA,TGTGCCAGCAGTTACCAAGATACGCAGTATTTT,CASSYQDTQYF
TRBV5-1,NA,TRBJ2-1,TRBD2,TGCGCCAGCAGACGGAATAGCGGGGAATACAATGAGCAGTTCTTC,CASRRNSGEYNEQFF
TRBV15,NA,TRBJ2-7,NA,TGTGCCACCAGCAGAGATAGGGCAAACTACGAGCAGTACTTC,CATSRDRANYEQYF
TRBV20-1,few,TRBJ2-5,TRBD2,TGCAGTGCTAGGACTAGCGGGGTCCGTGGGACCCAGTACTTC,CSARTSGVRGTQYF
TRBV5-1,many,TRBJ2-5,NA,TGCGCCAGCAGCCCGGAAGCGGGCCATGTGGGGGAGACCCAGTACTTC,CASSPEAGHVGETQYF
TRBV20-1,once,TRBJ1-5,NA,TGCAGTGCTGCCCCGCCGACAGGCACCAATCAGCCCCAGCATTTT,CSAAPPTGTNQPQHF
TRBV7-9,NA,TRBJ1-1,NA,TGTGCCAGCAGCGCGGTCTTGAACACTGAAGCTTTCTTT,CASSAVLNTEAFF
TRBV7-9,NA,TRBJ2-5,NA,TGTGCCAGCAGCTTGTACCACGAGACCCAGTACTTC,CASSLYHETQYF
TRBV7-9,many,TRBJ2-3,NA,TGTGCCAGCAGCTTCCCAGGGGGGAACACAGATACGCAGTATTTT,CASSFPGGNTDTQYF
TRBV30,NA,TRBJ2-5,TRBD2,TGTGCCTGGAGTCGTGGGGGAGGGGAGACCCAGTACTTC,CAWSRGGGETQYF
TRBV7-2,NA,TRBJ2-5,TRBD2,TGTGCCAGCAGCCTCCTTACTAGCGGGGCGTACCAAGAGACCCAGTACTTC,CASSLLTSGAYQETQYF
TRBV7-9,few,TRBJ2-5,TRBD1,TGTGCCAGCAGCCTTATGGGGACAGCCGAAGAGACCCAGTACTTC,CASSLMGTAEETQYF
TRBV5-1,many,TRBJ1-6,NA,TGCGCCAGCTCGACAGGATCTACGGATTCACCCCTCCACTTT,CASSTGSTDSPLHF
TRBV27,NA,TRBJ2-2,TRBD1,TGTGCCATCTCCGGGACAGGGGGCACCGGGGAGCTGTTTTTT,CAISGTGGTGELFF
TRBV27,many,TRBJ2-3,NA,TGTGCCAGCAGTTTTGGGGTGGGGGCAGATACGCAGTATTTT,CASSFGVGADTQYF